Listed below are T cell receptor beta chains from one sample, sequenced in a study of control samples from healthy donors and cancer patients. Clones were read by immunoSEQ multiplex PCR, and TCRdb kept only the in-frame ones, dropping some. The profile covers under 80,000 clones, with 80% to 95% appearing a single time and roughly 1.2% taken by the ten largest. The sample comprised PBMCs. These receptors were collected from a woman aged 35 to 49 with lung cancer. Both conserved end residues are trimmed from each CDR3. A D gene is named only where the DNA matches it firmly.

J: TRBJ2-3
V: TRBV10-3
D: .
CDR3: ATTTGQLTDTQY

J: TRBJ1-2
V: TRBV5-6
D: .
CDR3: ASSTGTPYGYT

J: TRBJ1-2
V: TRBV7-9
D: .
CDR3: ASSPGRVYDGYT

J: TRBJ1-1
V: TRBV6-5
D: .
CDR3: ASSYWARAKDTEAF

J: TRBJ2-2
V: TRBV7-2
D: .
CDR3: ASSSSGNTGELF

J: TRBJ2-7
V: TRBV28
D: .
CDR3: ASSNQGMGSYEQY

J: TRBJ1-4
V: TRBV4-2
D: TRBD1
CDR3: ASSQVILDRGGGEKLF

J: TRBJ2-7
V: TRBV13
D: TRBD2
CDR3: ARGLRGGGYEQY

J: TRBJ2-5
V: TRBV5-6
D: .
CDR3: ASAPIARKETQY

J: TRBJ1-3
V: TRBV6-5
D: TRBD1
CDR3: ASSQDRGHGNTIY

J: TRBJ1-2
V: TRBV29-1
D: .
CDR3: SVVGEANYGYT

J: TRBJ1-1
V: TRBV27
D: TRBD1
CDR3: ASSARGHTEAF

J: TRBJ2-1
V: TRBV7-8
D: TRBD2
CDR3: ASSLDGLVNEQF

J: TRBJ1-6
V: TRBV4-1
D: .
CDR3: ASSQSRALGNSPLH

J: TRBJ1-6
V: TRBV19
D: TRBD1
CDR3: ASSPGTGGISPLH

J: TRBJ1-1
V: TRBV7-8
D: .
CDR3: ASSLTPLNDEAF

J: TRBJ1-1
V: TRBV19
D: .
CDR3: ASSKSSWGPEAF

J: TRBJ2-7
V: TRBV5-1
D: TRBD1
CDR3: ASSFADRGTYEQY

J: TRBJ2-7
V: TRBV5-6
D: TRBD1
CDR3: ASSRPWDRGTYEQY

J: TRBJ1-1
V: TRBV6-7
D: .
CDR3: ASRTYFREGDTEAF

J: TRBJ2-3
V: TRBV7-9
D: TRBD2
CDR3: ASSPGVSGGAIDTQY

J: TRBJ1-1
V: TRBV5-1
D: .
CDR3: ASSLDGLMNTEAF

J: TRBJ2-7
V: TRBV4-1
D: .
CDR3: ASSLQVGVYEQY